This T cell receptor (beta chain) was identified during a study of early T cells in non-severe SARS-CoV-2 infection. Study information: With bulk RNA from unsorted whole blood as input, sequencing yielded unpaired chains.

This clonotype was detected a few times. The TCR library protocol attached unique molecular identifiers to the individual cDNA molecules. TCRdb reprocessed the 5' RACE reads via MiXCR and lists one record per CDR3 protein. The profile shows 50,000 to 65,000 distinct CDR3 sequences, over 8% of them singletons. The germline V gene encodes CDR1 SEHNR and CDR2 FQNEAQ (reference sequence). The CDR3 consists of 13 residues. V was clipped by 3 bases and J by 7 bases, with 10 bases between them. The chain couples TRBV7-9 to TRBJ2-1; a weak D match, TRBD1 (5 bases). Sequenced material: whole blood. The receptor was derived from an adult who was a healthcare worker with PCR-confirmed SARS-CoV-2 infection or an uninfected control (not recorded which). DNA for the CDR3: TGTGCCAGCAGCTTCGGCAGGGCGAATGAGCAGTTCTTC. Translated, it gives CASSFGRANEQFF. The full variable domain, with the rest looked up from reference TRBV7-9 and TRBJ2-1, is DTGVSQNPRHKITKRGQNVTFRCDPISEHNRLYWYRQTLGQGPEFLTYFQNEAQLEKSRLLSDRFSAERPKGSFSTLEIQRTEQGDSAMYLCASSFGRANEQFFGPGTRLTVL.